These T cell receptor beta chains were read from a single sample in a study of response to subunit inactivated influenza vaccine. Using its own MiXCR run on the RT-PCR reads, TCRdb lists one record per CDR3 protein. The sample lists 430,000 or so distinct CDR3 sequences; 11% were seen once. Specimen: PBMCs from blood, collected about 6 weeks after vaccination. These receptors were taken from a man in his fifties or sixties who received an inactivated influenza vaccine. CDR3s include the opening cysteine and the closing phenylalanine or tryptophan. Each record gives: V gene, D gene, clone size, J gene, CDR3 protein, CDR3 DNA. D genes are given only for firm matches. Clone size is shown for a subset of rows, as once, few, many or a class of expanded clone.

V gene: TRBV5-3; D gene: NA; clone size: NA; J gene: TRBJ2-5; CDR3 protein: CARGIGIAQETQYF; CDR3 DNA: TGTGCCAGGGGCATTGGGATCGCTCAAGAGACCCAGTACTTC
V gene: TRBV25-1; D gene: NA; clone size: NA; J gene: TRBJ2-7; CDR3 protein: CASSEPASYEQYF; CDR3 DNA: TGTGCCAGCAGTGAGCCGGCTAGCTACGAGCAGTACTTC
V gene: TRBV7-2; D gene: NA; clone size: NA; J gene: TRBJ2-3; CDR3 protein: CASSPQGGLGDTQYF; CDR3 DNA: TGTGCCAGCAGCCCCCAGGGGGGCTTGGGGGATACGCAGTATTTT
V gene: TRBV20-1; D gene: TRBD2; clone size: many; J gene: TRBJ2-7; CDR3 protein: CSASQRDTYEQYF; CDR3 DNA: TGCAGTGCTTCGCAGCGGGATACCTACGAGCAGTACTTC
V gene: TRBV7-8; D gene: TRBD1; clone size: many; J gene: TRBJ2-7; CDR3 protein: CASSLAPGQGYEQYF; CDR3 DNA: TGTGCCAGCAGCCTCGCCCCGGGACAGGGATACGAGCAGTACTTC
V gene: TRBV10-3; D gene: NA; clone size: NA; J gene: TRBJ2-7; CDR3 protein: CAISESPEGKQYF; CDR3 DNA: TGTGCCATCAGTGAGTCGCCTGAGGGGAAGCAGTACTTC
V gene: TRBV18; D gene: NA; clone size: few; J gene: TRBJ2-1; CDR3 protein: CASSPPHLGEQFF; CDR3 DNA: TGTGCCAGCTCACCACCCCATTTGGGAGAGCAGTTCTTC
V gene: TRBV6-1; D gene: NA; clone size: NA; J gene: TRBJ1-1; CDR3 protein: CASSPTAREKNTEAFF; CDR3 DNA: TGTGCCAGCAGCCCAACCGCCCGGGAAAAGAACACTGAAGCTTTCTTT
V gene: TRBV20-1; D gene: NA; clone size: few; J gene: TRBJ1-4; CDR3 protein: CSAYGQNEKLFF; CDR3 DNA: TGCAGTGCTTATGGACAGAATGAAAAACTGTTTTTT
V gene: TRBV20-1; D gene: TRBD1; clone size: NA; J gene: TRBJ1-2; CDR3 protein: CSTRQGHYGYTF; CDR3 DNA: TGCAGTACAAGACAGGGACACTATGGCTACACCTTC
V gene: TRBV7-2; D gene: NA; clone size: few; J gene: TRBJ2-5; CDR3 protein: CASSLGGWYQETQYF; CDR3 DNA: TGTGCCAGCAGCTTAGGAGGGTGGTACCAAGAGACCCAGTACTTC
V gene: TRBV7-2; D gene: TRBD2; clone size: few; J gene: TRBJ2-1; CDR3 protein: CARAGGPHNEQFF; CDR3 DNA: TGTGCCAGAGCGGGAGGGCCCCACAATGAGCAGTTCTTC
V gene: TRBV12-3/TRBV12-4; D gene: TRBD2; clone size: many; J gene: TRBJ2-2; CDR3 protein: CASSPSGGGTGELFF; CDR3 DNA: TGTGCCAGCAGTCCAAGCGGGGGGGGTACCGGGGAGCTGTTTTTT
V gene: TRBV20-1; D gene: NA; clone size: few; J gene: TRBJ2-7; CDR3 protein: CSAINQGRGTYEQYF; CDR3 DNA: TGCAGTGCTATCAACCAGGGGAGGGGGACCTACGAGCAGTACTTC
V gene: TRBV20-1; D gene: TRBD2; clone size: few; J gene: TRBJ2-1; CDR3 protein: CSAAGVYQGEQFF; CDR3 DNA: TGCAGTGCTGCGGGGGTTTATCAAGGGGAGCAGTTCTTC
V gene: TRBV20-1; D gene: NA; clone size: few; J gene: TRBJ2-1; CDR3 protein: CSARVSGPRSNEQFF; CDR3 DNA: TGCAGTGCTAGAGTGTCGGGGCCCCGTAGCAATGAGCAGTTCTTC
V gene: TRBV11-1; D gene: TRBD2; clone size: few; J gene: TRBJ2-1; CDR3 protein: CASSFGTSGKKPYNEQFF; CDR3 DNA: TGTGCCAGCAGCTTTGGGACTAGCGGAAAGAAACCCTACAATGAGCAGTTCTTC
V gene: TRBV20-1; D gene: NA; clone size: few; J gene: TRBJ1-5; CDR3 protein: CSARTWGGNQPQHF; CDR3 DNA: TGCAGTGCTAGAACCTGGGGGGGCAATCAGCCCCAGCATTTT
V gene: TRBV12-3/TRBV12-4; D gene: NA; clone size: many; J gene: TRBJ1-6; CDR3 protein: CASTQSTSVPLHF; CDR3 DNA: TGTGCCAGTACCCAAAGTACCTCTGTACCCCTCCACTTT
V gene: TRBV20-1; D gene: TRBD2; clone size: NA; J gene: TRBJ2-3; CDR3 protein: CSAPLTSGRTDTQYF; CDR3 DNA: TGCAGTGCTCCACTAACTAGCGGGAGGACAGATACGCAGTATTTT
V gene: TRBV29-1; D gene: NA; clone size: many; J gene: TRBJ1-2; CDR3 protein: CSVEEGGGYGYTF; CDR3 DNA: TGCAGCGTTGAAGAAGGGGGTGGCTATGGCTACACCTTC
V gene: TRBV27; D gene: TRBD2; clone size: few; J gene: TRBJ2-7; CDR3 protein: CASSLVAGDFYEQYF; CDR3 DNA: TGTGCCAGCAGTTTAGTAGCGGGGGATTTCTACGAGCAGTACTTC
V gene: TRBV27; D gene: NA; clone size: many; J gene: TRBJ2-3; CDR3 protein: CASSLSFPALEDTQYF; CDR3 DNA: TGTGCCAGCAGTTTATCGTTCCCAGCGCTCGAGGATACGCAGTATTTT
V gene: TRBV7-2; D gene: NA; clone size: many; J gene: TRBJ2-1; CDR3 protein: CASSLTAGKHNEQFF; CDR3 DNA: TGTGCCAGCAGCTTAACGGCGGGGAAACACAATGAGCAGTTCTTC
V gene: TRBV11-2; D gene: TRBD2; clone size: NA; J gene: TRBJ2-3; CDR3 protein: CASSSGGGQTVDTQYF; CDR3 DNA: TGTGCCAGCAGCTCGGGAGGGGGACAAACAGTAGATACGCAGTATTTT
V gene: TRBV15; D gene: NA; clone size: few; J gene: TRBJ2-7; CDR3 protein: CATSRDGARELYEQYF; CDR3 DNA: TGTGCCACCAGCAGAGATGGGGCCAGGGAACTCTACGAGCAGTACTTC
V gene: TRBV7-9; D gene: NA; clone size: few; J gene: TRBJ2-1; CDR3 protein: CASSREGGPLNEQFF; CDR3 DNA: TGTGCCAGCAGCCGCGAGGGGGGCCCTCTCAATGAGCAGTTCTTC
V gene: TRBV29-1; D gene: NA; clone size: NA; J gene: TRBJ1-2; CDR3 protein: CSVDPGANYGYTF; CDR3 DNA: TGCAGCGTTGACCCGGGAGCTAACTATGGCTACACCTTC
V gene: TRBV24-1; D gene: NA; clone size: few; J gene: TRBJ2-5; CDR3 protein: CATSDPGGEQETQYF; CDR3 DNA: TGTGCCACCAGTGACCCCGGCGGGGAGCAAGAGACCCAGTACTTC
V gene: TRBV4-1; D gene: TRBD2; clone size: NA; J gene: TRBJ2-3; CDR3 protein: CASSLSPGLAGGTDTQYF; CDR3 DNA: TGCGCCAGCAGCCTGTCTCCCGGACTAGCGGGGGGAACAGATACGCAGTATTTT
V gene: TRBV15; D gene: NA; clone size: NA; J gene: TRBJ2-3; CDR3 protein: CATRLGSTDTQYF; CDR3 DNA: TGTGCCACCAGGTTGGGATCCACAGATACGCAGTATTTT
V gene: TRBV20-1; D gene: NA; clone size: many; J gene: TRBJ2-4; CDR3 protein: CSARDEILGAKNIQYF; CDR3 DNA: TGCAGTGCTAGAGATGAGATCCTAGGGGCCAAAAACATTCAGTACTTC
V gene: TRBV6-2/TRBV6-3; D gene: NA; clone size: few; J gene: TRBJ1-5; CDR3 protein: CASSFRNYSNQPQHF; CDR3 DNA: TGTGCCAGCAGCTTCCGAAACTATAGCAATCAGCCCCAGCATTTT
V gene: TRBV9; D gene: NA; clone size: NA; J gene: TRBJ2-5; CDR3 protein: CASSVSSRQETQYF; CDR3 DNA: TGTGCCAGCAGCGTTAGCAGCCGCCAAGAGACCCAGTACTTC
V gene: TRBV12-3/TRBV12-4; D gene: NA; clone size: few; J gene: TRBJ2-3; CDR3 protein: CASSLLERDTQYF; CDR3 DNA: TGTGCCAGCAGTTTGTTGGAGAGAGATACGCAGTATTTT
V gene: TRBV28; D gene: TRBD2; clone size: NA; J gene: TRBJ2-3; CDR3 protein: CASSLPGHGLASSTDTQYF; CDR3 DNA: TGTGCCAGCAGTCTGCCGGGACACGGACTAGCGTCTAGCACAGATACGCAGTATTTT
V gene: TRBV28; D gene: TRBD2; clone size: few; J gene: TRBJ2-7; CDR3 protein: CASTSFLASGPYEQYF; CDR3 DNA: TGTGCCAGCACCTCCTTTCTGGCTAGCGGACCCTACGAGCAGTACTTC
V gene: TRBV20-1; D gene: NA; clone size: NA; J gene: TRBJ2-1; CDR3 protein: CSALPGHGLDNEQFF; CDR3 DNA: TGCAGTGCGTTACCGGGACACGGGCTCGACAATGAGCAGTTCTTC
V gene: TRBV6-4; D gene: NA; clone size: many; J gene: TRBJ2-1; CDR3 protein: CASSDWRGGEQFF; CDR3 DNA: TGTGCCAGCAGTGACTGGAGGGGTGGAGAGCAGTTCTTC
V gene: TRBV7-2; D gene: NA; clone size: NA; J gene: TRBJ1-2; CDR3 protein: CASSQQWQAYGYTF; CDR3 DNA: TGTGCCAGCAGCCAACAGTGGCAGGCCTATGGCTACACCTTC
V gene: TRBV3-1; D gene: NA; clone size: NA; J gene: TRBJ1-1; CDR3 protein: CASSYYGANTEAFF; CDR3 DNA: TGTGCCAGCAGCTACTACGGAGCGAACACTGAAGCTTTCTTT
V gene: TRBV12-3/TRBV12-4; D gene: NA; clone size: few; J gene: TRBJ2-4; CDR3 protein: CASSLGTGFLAKNIQYF; CDR3 DNA: TGTGCCAGCAGTTTAGGTACAGGGTTTTTAGCCAAAAACATTCAGTACTTC
V gene: TRBV29-1; D gene: NA; clone size: many; J gene: TRBJ2-2; CDR3 protein: CSVVAGTGELFF; CDR3 DNA: TGCAGCGTTGTGGCGGGGACCGGGGAGCTGTTTTTT
V gene: TRBV12-3/TRBV12-4; D gene: NA; clone size: few; J gene: TRBJ1-1; CDR3 protein: CASSLKGRNTEAFF; CDR3 DNA: TGTGCCAGCAGTTTAAAGGGTAGGAACACTGAAGCTTTCTTT